A selection of T cell receptor beta chains follows, all from one sample in a study of identical twins. TCRdb processed the 5' RACE reads anew with MiXCR; each CDR3 protein has one entry. The sample consists of 1.5 million to 2 million distinct CDR3 sequences, around 29% of them appearing once. Sequenced sample: cord blood. The origin of the receptors is a newborn girl in good health. Both conserved end residues are part of each CDR3. A D gene is named only where the DNA matches it firmly. A clone size is listed for some rows: how often the clone was seen (once, few, many), or a class if it is expanded.

v_call: TRBV12-3/TRBV12-4
clone_size: few
d_call: TRBD2
j_call: TRBJ2-1
cdr3_nt: TGTGCCAGCAGTCGAAGAGGCACTAGCGGCTACAATGAGCAGTTCTTC
cdr3_aa: CASSRRGTSGYNEQFF

v_call: TRBV20-1
clone_size: .
d_call: .
j_call: TRBJ2-5
cdr3_nt: TGCAGTGCTGCGGATTCCGGGCGCCAGAACCGGCAGTACTTC
cdr3_aa: CSAADSGRQNRQYF

v_call: TRBV7-2
clone_size: few
d_call: TRBD1
j_call: TRBJ2-7
cdr3_nt: TGTGCCAGCAGCTTAGACAGGGGTAAGGGCTACGAGCAGTACTTC
cdr3_aa: CASSLDRGKGYEQYF

v_call: TRBV12-3/TRBV12-4
clone_size: .
d_call: TRBD2
j_call: TRBJ2-5
cdr3_nt: TGTGCCAGCAGTCGACTAGCGGGGATGGAGACCCAGTACTTC
cdr3_aa: CASSRLAGMETQYF

v_call: TRBV20-1
clone_size: .
d_call: TRBD1
j_call: TRBJ1-2
cdr3_nt: TGCAGTGCTTCCACCGGGACAGGGACCTATGGCTACACCTTC
cdr3_aa: CSASTGTGTYGYTF

v_call: TRBV5-4
clone_size: few
d_call: .
j_call: TRBJ2-1
cdr3_nt: TGTGCCAGCAGCCCCGGAGGGGGGATCTCCTACAATGAGCAGTTCTTC
cdr3_aa: CASSPGGGISYNEQFF

v_call: TRBV4-2
clone_size: few
d_call: TRBD2
j_call: TRBJ2-3
cdr3_nt: TGTGCCAGCAGCCAAGATCGGGTAGCGGGGGGGCGAGCAGATACGCAGTATTTT
cdr3_aa: CASSQDRVAGGRADTQYF

v_call: TRBV6-5
clone_size: .
d_call: TRBD1
j_call: TRBJ1-4
cdr3_nt: TGTGCCAGCATGGGGACAGGGCCCCTTAATGAAAAACTGTTTTTT
cdr3_aa: CASMGTGPLNEKLFF

v_call: TRBV7-9
clone_size: .
d_call: TRBD1
j_call: TRBJ1-2
cdr3_nt: TGTGCCAGCAGCTTAGGCAGGACAGGGTCTGGCTACACCTTC
cdr3_aa: CASSLGRTGSGYTF

v_call: TRBV9
clone_size: few
d_call: TRBD1
j_call: TRBJ1-2
cdr3_nt: TGTGCCAGCAGCGCCCCAGGGGGTGTGGGCTACACCTTC
cdr3_aa: CASSAPGGVGYTF

v_call: TRBV14
clone_size: few
d_call: .
j_call: TRBJ2-7
cdr3_nt: TGTGCCAGCAGCCAAGGATTGGGACGGACCTACGAGCAGTACTTC
cdr3_aa: CASSQGLGRTYEQYF

v_call: TRBV11-2
clone_size: few
d_call: .
j_call: TRBJ2-7
cdr3_nt: TGTGCCAGCAGCAAGCCTCTCGTTACCTACGAGCAGTACTTC
cdr3_aa: CASSKPLVTYEQYF

v_call: TRBV29-1
clone_size: .
d_call: .
j_call: TRBJ1-2
cdr3_nt: TGCAGCGTTGAAGGGGGGGCGCGGGGCTATGGCTACACCTTC
cdr3_aa: CSVEGGARGYGYTF

v_call: TRBV20-1
clone_size: few
d_call: .
j_call: TRBJ2-1
cdr3_nt: TGCAGTGCTAGAGATGGTTCCCCTAGTGGTTTCTACAATGAGCAGTTCTTC
cdr3_aa: CSARDGSPSGFYNEQFF

v_call: TRBV11-1
clone_size: .
d_call: .
j_call: TRBJ2-4
cdr3_nt: TGTGCCAGCAGCTTAGGTTTGTTTCCTCTATTTCAGTACTTC
cdr3_aa: CASSLGLFPLFQYF

v_call: TRBV15
clone_size: few
d_call: .
j_call: TRBJ1-2
cdr3_nt: TGTGCCACCAGCAGACTGGGCCTCTATGGCTACACCTTC
cdr3_aa: CATSRLGLYGYTF

v_call: TRBV15
clone_size: few
d_call: .
j_call: TRBJ2-4
cdr3_nt: TGTGCCACCAGCAGCCCGGGACGGGGCATTCAGTACTTC
cdr3_aa: CATSSPGRGIQYF

v_call: TRBV12-3/TRBV12-4
clone_size: .
d_call: TRBD2
j_call: TRBJ2-3
cdr3_nt: TGTGCCAGCAGGTCGGGAGGGAACCTTGGCACAGATACGCAGTATTTT
cdr3_aa: CASRSGGNLGTDTQYF

v_call: TRBV12-3/TRBV12-4
clone_size: many
d_call: TRBD1
j_call: TRBJ2-7
cdr3_nt: TGTGCCAGCAGATTGACAGGGGGTAACGAGCAGTACTTC
cdr3_aa: CASRLTGGNEQYF

v_call: TRBV20-1
clone_size: .
d_call: .
j_call: TRBJ1-5
cdr3_nt: TGCAGTGCTAGAGCCACGACAGTAAATCAGCCCCAGCATTTT
cdr3_aa: CSARATTVNQPQHF

v_call: TRBV7-9
clone_size: .
d_call: TRBD2
j_call: TRBJ2-5
cdr3_nt: TGTGCCAGCAGCTTAAATGTCCTTAGCGGGGGTAATGAGCAGTACTTC
cdr3_aa: CASSLNVLSGGNEQYF

v_call: TRBV7-9
clone_size: .
d_call: TRBD2
j_call: TRBJ2-1
cdr3_nt: TGTGCCAGCAGCTTTAGTCGGACTAGCGGGAGGAATGAGCAGTTCTTC
cdr3_aa: CASSFSRTSGRNEQFF

v_call: TRBV5-8
clone_size: few
d_call: .
j_call: TRBJ1-5
cdr3_nt: TGTGCCAGCAGCAATGGACAGAGCCTTAGCAATCAGCCCCAGCATTTT
cdr3_aa: CASSNGQSLSNQPQHF

v_call: TRBV28
clone_size: .
d_call: TRBD1
j_call: TRBJ1-5
cdr3_nt: TGTGCCAGCACTGCCCGACTCCGGGACAGGGGGCGTCAGCCCCAGCATTTT
cdr3_aa: CASTARLRDRGRQPQHF

v_call: TRBV5-1
clone_size: few
d_call: TRBD1
j_call: TRBJ1-1
cdr3_nt: TGCGCCAGCAGCTTATGGGCAGGGGGCTCCTCGAACACTGAAGCTTTCTTT
cdr3_aa: CASSLWAGGSSNTEAFF

v_call: TRBV4-2
clone_size: .
d_call: TRBD2
j_call: TRBJ2-7
cdr3_nt: TGTGCCAGCAGCCAGTCCGGGACTAGATCCTACGAGCAGTACTTC
cdr3_aa: CASSQSGTRSYEQYF

v_call: TRBV2
clone_size: few
d_call: .
j_call: TRBJ1-2
cdr3_nt: TGTGCCAGCAGTGGAGGGACGGCGCACTATGGCTACACCTTC
cdr3_aa: CASSGGTAHYGYTF

v_call: TRBV20-1
clone_size: .
d_call: .
j_call: TRBJ2-2
cdr3_nt: TGCAGTGCTAGAGATCTAGGCAGGGGCACGAACACCGGGGAGCTGTTTTTT
cdr3_aa: CSARDLGRGTNTGELFF

v_call: TRBV20-1
clone_size: .
d_call: .
j_call: TRBJ1-1
cdr3_nt: TGCAGTGCTAGAGATGGGCGGGCGGGGAACACTGAAGCTTTCTTT
cdr3_aa: CSARDGRAGNTEAFF

v_call: TRBV6-5
clone_size: .
d_call: .
j_call: TRBJ2-5
cdr3_nt: TGTGCCAGCAGTTACTCATTTAGCACAGCCCAAGAGACCCAGTACTTC
cdr3_aa: CASSYSFSTAQETQYF

v_call: TRBV9
clone_size: .
d_call: TRBD2
j_call: TRBJ2-1
cdr3_nt: TGTGCCAGCAGCGTCTCCCTAGCGGGGGGGGGCAATGAGCAGTTCTTC
cdr3_aa: CASSVSLAGGGNEQFF

v_call: TRBV18
clone_size: .
d_call: TRBD1
j_call: TRBJ1-2
cdr3_nt: TGTGCCAGCTCCATTGGAGGGACAGGGAGAGTTGGCTACACCTTC
cdr3_aa: CASSIGGTGRVGYTF

v_call: TRBV21-1
clone_size: .
d_call: .
j_call: TRBJ1-2
cdr3_nt: TGTGCCAGCAACAGATTATGGGTCTCGGGCTACACCTTC
cdr3_aa: CASNRLWVSGYTF

v_call: TRBV4-1
clone_size: few
d_call: .
j_call: TRBJ2-7
cdr3_nt: TGTGCCAGCAGCCAAGAATCCGGGCCTTACGAGCAGTACTTC
cdr3_aa: CASSQESGPYEQYF

v_call: TRBV28
clone_size: .
d_call: .
j_call: TRBJ2-1
cdr3_nt: TGTGCCAGCAGTCCCCCCCACGGACTGACTCCATTCTCCTACAATGAGCAGTTCTTC
cdr3_aa: CASSPPHGLTPFSYNEQFF

v_call: TRBV28
clone_size: .
d_call: TRBD1
j_call: TRBJ1-1
cdr3_nt: TGTGCCAGCAGGCCGACAGGGGGCATGAACACTGAAGCTTTCTTT
cdr3_aa: CASRPTGGMNTEAFF